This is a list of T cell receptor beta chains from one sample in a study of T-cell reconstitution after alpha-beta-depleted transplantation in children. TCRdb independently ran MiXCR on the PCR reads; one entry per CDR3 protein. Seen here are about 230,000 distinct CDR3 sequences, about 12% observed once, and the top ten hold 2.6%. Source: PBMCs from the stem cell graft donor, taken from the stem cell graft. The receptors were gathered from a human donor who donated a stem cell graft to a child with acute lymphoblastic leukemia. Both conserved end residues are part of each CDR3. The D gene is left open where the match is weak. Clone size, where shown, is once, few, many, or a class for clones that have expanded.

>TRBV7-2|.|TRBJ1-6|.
TGTGCCAGCAGCCCGGGTATAGCTTCACCCCTCCACTTT
CASSPGIASPLHF
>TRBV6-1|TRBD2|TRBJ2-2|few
TGTGCCAGCAGTAGAGGACTAGCGGACCTCACCGGGGAGCTGTTTTTT
CASSRGLADLTGELFF
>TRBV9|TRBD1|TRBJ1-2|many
TGTGCCAGCAGCGGTGACCAGGGGGGGGCCCGGGGCTACACCTTC
CASSGDQGGARGYTF
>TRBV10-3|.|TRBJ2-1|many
TGTGCCATCGTGCGGGGAGCCTACAATGAGCAGTTCTTC
CAIVRGAYNEQFF
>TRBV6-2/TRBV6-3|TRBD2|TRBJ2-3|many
TGTGCCAGCGTACCGAACGGCCCTAGCGGGAGAAGCACAGATACGCAGTATTTT
CASVPNGPSGRSTDTQYF
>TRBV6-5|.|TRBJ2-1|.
TGTGCCAGCAGTTCTCTCGACGCGTCGAATGAGCAGTTCTTC
CASSSLDASNEQFF
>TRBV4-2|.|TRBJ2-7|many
TGTGCCAGCAGCCACGCGGGATTCTACGAGCAGTACTTC
CASSHAGFYEQYF
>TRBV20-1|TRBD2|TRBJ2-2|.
TGCAGTGCTAGAGCCCCGGGACTAGCTAGGGACACCGGGGAGCTGTTTTTT
CSARAPGLARDTGELFF
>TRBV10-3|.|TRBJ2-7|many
TGTGCCATCACCCCAGAGGGAGGCGCCTACGAGCAGTACTTC
CAITPEGGAYEQYF
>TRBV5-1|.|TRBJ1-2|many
TGCGCCAGCAGCCGGACAGTGGATAACTATGGCTACACCTTC
CASSRTVDNYGYTF
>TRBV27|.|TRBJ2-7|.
TGTGCCAGCAGTTTAGCTCAGGGATACTCCTACGAGCAGTACTTC
CASSLAQGYSYEQYF
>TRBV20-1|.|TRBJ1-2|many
TGCAGTGCTAGAGACTACACAACCAACTATGGCTACACCTTC
CSARDYTTNYGYTF
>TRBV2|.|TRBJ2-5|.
TGTGCCAGCAAAGGGGGGAGAGAGACCCAGTACTTC
CASKGGRETQYF
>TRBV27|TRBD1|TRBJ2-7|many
TGTGCCAGCAGTTCCGGGACAGAAGCCTACGAGCAGTACTTC
CASSSGTEAYEQYF
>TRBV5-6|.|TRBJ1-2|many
TGTGCCAGCAGCTTGGCCGCGTCTGAGGGACAACGGATCTATGGCTACACCTTC
CASSLAASEGQRIYGYTF
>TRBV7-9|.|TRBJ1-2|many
TGTGCCAGCAGCCAATTAAGGACGGGCGATGGCTACACCTTC
CASSQLRTGDGYTF
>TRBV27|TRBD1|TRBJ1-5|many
TGTGCCAGCAGTCTAGACAGGGGAGATCAGCCCCAGCATTTT
CASSLDRGDQPQHF
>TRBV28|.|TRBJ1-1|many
TGTGCCAGCAGACCAGACAGACTTACTGAAGCTTTCTTT
CASRPDRLTEAFF
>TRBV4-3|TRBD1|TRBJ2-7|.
TGCGCCAGCAGCGGACAGGGGGTAGGGTACGAGCAGTACTTC
CASSGQGVGYEQYF
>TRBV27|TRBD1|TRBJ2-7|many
TGTGCCAGCAGTATCGCCTGGGACAGGGTTTACGAGCAGTACTTC
CASSIAWDRVYEQYF
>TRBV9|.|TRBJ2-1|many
TGTGCCAGCAGCGTAAGCGACTTCCCCAATGAGCAGTTCTTC
CASSVSDFPNEQFF
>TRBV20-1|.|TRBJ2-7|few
TGCAGTGCTTCGACGGGGCAGGGAGGTTTCGACGAGCAGTACTTC
CSASTGQGGFDEQYF
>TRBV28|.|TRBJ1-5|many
TGTGCCAGCAGTCCCTTGAGAGGGGCCCATCAGCCCCAGCATTTT
CASSPLRGAHQPQHF
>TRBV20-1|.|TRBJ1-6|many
TGCAGTGCTAGAGATCTTGCGGAGAGCTCCTATAATTCACCCCTCCACTTT
CSARDLAESSYNSPLHF
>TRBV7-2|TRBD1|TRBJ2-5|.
TGTGCCAGCAGCCCCCGGACAGGCGGGACCCAGTACTTC
CASSPRTGGTQYF
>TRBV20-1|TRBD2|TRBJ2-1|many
TGCAGTGCTACCGGGACTAGTACTTTCCACAATGAGCAGTTCTTC
CSATGTSTFHNEQFF
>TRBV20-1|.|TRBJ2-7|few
TGCAGTGCTAGACCCAGGGGTGGGCTTATCTACGAGCAGTACTTC
CSARPRGGLIYEQYF
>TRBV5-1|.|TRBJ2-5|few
TGCGCCAGCAGCCTTGAACCTGTCCTACAAGAGACCCAGTACTTC
CASSLEPVLQETQYF
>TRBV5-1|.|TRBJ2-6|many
TGCGCCAGCAGCTTTGGTAACGGGGCCAACGTCCTGACTTTC
CASSFGNGANVLTF
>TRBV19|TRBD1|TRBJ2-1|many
TGTGCCAGTATTTGGACAGGGGGCTCCTACAATGAGCAGTTCTTC
CASIWTGGSYNEQFF
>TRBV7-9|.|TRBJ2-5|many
TGTGCCAGCAGCTTACAGGGGATCACATCGGGAGAGACCCAGTACTTC
CASSLQGITSGETQYF
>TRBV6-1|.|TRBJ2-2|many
TGTGCCAGCAGGGGGGCAGGGGTTTTTGGGACCGGGGAGCTGTTTTTT
CASRGAGVFGTGELFF
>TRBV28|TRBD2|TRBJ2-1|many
TGTGCCAGCAGTTTACAACGGACTAGCGGGACGGCTCGGTTCTTC
CASSLQRTSGTARFF
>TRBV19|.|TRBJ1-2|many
TGTGCCAGTAGTGTAGCACAGGGACACTATGGCTACACCTTC
CASSVAQGHYGYTF
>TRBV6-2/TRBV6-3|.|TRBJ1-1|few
TGTGCCAGCAGCTCCCCCCTCGGGTACACTGAAGCTTTCTTT
CASSSPLGYTEAFF
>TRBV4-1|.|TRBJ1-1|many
TGCGCCAGCAGTTACCTCAGGGGAGTTAACACTGAAGCTTTCTTT
CASSYLRGVNTEAFF
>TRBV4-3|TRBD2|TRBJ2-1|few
TGCGCCAGCAGCCAGACATCCCTAGCGGGGGGGGCCATGTGGCAGTTCTTC
CASSQTSLAGGAMWQFF
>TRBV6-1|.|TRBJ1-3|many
TGTGCCAGCAGACTGGGACGCAGGCACTCTGGAAACACCATATATTTT
CASRLGRRHSGNTIYF
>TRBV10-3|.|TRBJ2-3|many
TGTGCCATCAAAAGCGGGAGCACAGATACGCAGTATTTT
CAIKSGSTDTQYF
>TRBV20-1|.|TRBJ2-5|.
TGCAGTGCTAGAGATGGGGTAATTGACACCTATGGCGAGACCCAGTACTTC
CSARDGVIDTYGETQYF
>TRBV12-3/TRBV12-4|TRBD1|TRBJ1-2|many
TGTGCCAGCATCATCTCGGGGACAGGGGTAGGCTATGGCTACACCTTC
CASIISGTGVGYGYTF
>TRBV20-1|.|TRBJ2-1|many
TGCAGTGCTAGAGATTTCGCGGGGTACAATGAGCAGTTCTTC
CSARDFAGYNEQFF
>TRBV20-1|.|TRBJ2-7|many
TGCAGTGCTAGAGCGCCAGGGGCGGGATTCTCCTACGAGCAGTACTTC
CSARAPGAGFSYEQYF
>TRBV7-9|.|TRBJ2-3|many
TGTGCCAGCAGCTTAGCTCCCCCTGCGGATTTT
CASSLAPPADF
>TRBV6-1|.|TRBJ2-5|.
TGTGCCAGCAGGAGTCCAGGGAGACAAGAGACCCAGTACTTC
CASRSPGRQETQYF
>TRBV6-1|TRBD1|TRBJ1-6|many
TGTGCCAGCAGCCGGAATTCCGGGACAGACAATTCACCCCTCCACTTT
CASSRNSGTDNSPLHF
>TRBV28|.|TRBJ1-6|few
TGTGCCAGCAGTGAAGGGAATAATTCACCCCTCCACTTT
CASSEGNNSPLHF
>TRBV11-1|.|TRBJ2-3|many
TGTGCCAGCAGCCCCTCGAGCCATTCTAAGGATACGCAGTATTTT
CASSPSSHSKDTQYF
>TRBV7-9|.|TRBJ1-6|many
TGTGCCAGCAGCGTTTCCGGGGACCTCAATTCACCCCTCCACTTT
CASSVSGDLNSPLHF
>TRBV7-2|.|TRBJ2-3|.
TGTGCCAGCAGCTGGGAACTCGGCGGCACAGATACGCAGTATTTT
CASSWELGGTDTQYF
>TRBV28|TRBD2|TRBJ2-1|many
TGTGCGGTGAGAGCGGGAGTTGTCAACAATGAGCAGTTCTTC
CAVRAGVVNNEQFF
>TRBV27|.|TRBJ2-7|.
TGTGCCAGCAGTCCATTAGGAGCAGGGACGGGGATATACTACGAGCAGTACTTC
CASSPLGAGTGIYYEQYF
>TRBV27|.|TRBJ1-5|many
TGTGCCAGCAGTTTGGTCCCCAATCAGCCCCAGCATTTT
CASSLVPNQPQHF
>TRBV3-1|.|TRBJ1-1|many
TGTGCCAGCACCTCGACAGGGAACACTGAAGCTTTCTTT
CASTSTGNTEAFF
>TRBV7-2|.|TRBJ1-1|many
TGTGCCAGCAGCTTAGCGGGGGGGAACACTGAAGCTTTCTTT
CASSLAGGNTEAFF
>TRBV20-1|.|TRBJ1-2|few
TGCAGTGACCTGAGGGAGGACTATGGCTACACCTTC
CSDLREDYGYTF
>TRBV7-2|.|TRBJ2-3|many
TGTGCCAGCAGCTTAGCCCGCTTAGATACGCAGTATTTT
CASSLARLDTQYF
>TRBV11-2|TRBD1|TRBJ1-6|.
TGTGCCAGCAGCTTAAAATTCCCCAGGGGGCAGGTAGTTTCACCCCTCCACTTT
CASSLKFPRGQVVSPLHF